This entry is about one T cell receptor (beta chain). Its antigen is unidentified. TCRdb re-derived calls from the RT-PCR reads in MiXCR, one entry per CDR3 protein. The sample lists 650,000 to 800,000 distinct CDR3 sequences; about 18% were seen once. This specimen comes from a study of response to subunit inactivated influenza vaccine. Study findings and constraints: The authors offered the suggestion that each seasonal influenza vaccination recruits few new T cells.

The CDR3 totals 18 residues. Germline V gives CDR1 SGHRS, CDR2 YFSETQ. The V end was cut by 4 bases, the J end by 2 bases, with 21 bases between. Sequencing used PBMCs from blood, obtained less than 6 days after vaccination. This receptor was identified in a man aged 45-65 years who received an inactivated influenza vaccine. The rearrangement joins TRBV5-1 to TRBJ2-2; possible D gene TRBD2, 6 bases. Here the CDR3 reads CASSLEIRSGVNTGELFF. DNA for the CDR3: TGCGCCAGCAGCCTGGAGATTCGATCGGGGGTTAACACCGGGGAGCTGTTTTTT. The variable domain in full, with the rest retrieved from reference TRBV5-1 and TRBJ2-2, is KAGVTQTPRYLIKTRGQQVTLSCSPISGHRSVSWYQQTPGQGLQFLFEYFSETQRNKGNFPGRFSGRQFSNSRSEMNVSTLELGDSALYLCASSLEIRSGVNTGELFFGEGSRLTVL.